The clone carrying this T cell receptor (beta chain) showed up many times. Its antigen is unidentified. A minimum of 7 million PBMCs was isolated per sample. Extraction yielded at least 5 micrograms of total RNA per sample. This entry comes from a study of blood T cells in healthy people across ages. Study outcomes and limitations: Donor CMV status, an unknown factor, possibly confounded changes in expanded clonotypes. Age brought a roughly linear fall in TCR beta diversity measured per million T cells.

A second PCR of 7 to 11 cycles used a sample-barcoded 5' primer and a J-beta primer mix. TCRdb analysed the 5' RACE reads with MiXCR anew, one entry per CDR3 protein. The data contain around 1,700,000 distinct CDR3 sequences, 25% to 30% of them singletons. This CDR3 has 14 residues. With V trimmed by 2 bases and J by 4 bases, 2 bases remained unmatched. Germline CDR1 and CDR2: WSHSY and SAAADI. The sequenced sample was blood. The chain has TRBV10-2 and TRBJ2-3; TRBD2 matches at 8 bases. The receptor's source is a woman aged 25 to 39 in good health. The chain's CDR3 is CASSEGTRSDTQYF. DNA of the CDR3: TGCGCCAGCAGTGAGGGGACTAGATCAGATACGCAGTATTTT.